A single sample gave rise to the 6 T cell receptor beta chains below, sequenced in a study of regulatory T cells in long-lasting Graves disease. Indicated time point: newly diagnosed GD, antithyroid drugs for less than 3 months. Generation of the TCR library employed RNA extracted from PBMCs. Investigators prepared the TCR beta libraries by applying iRepertoire HTBI primers and Arm-PCR of CDR3 regions. TCRdb re-analysed the multiplex PCR reads in MiXCR, keeping a single row per CDR3 protein. The table records around 250,000 distinct CDR3 sequences, about 18% of them present only once. The sample was also linked to a second study, of T cells in Graves' hyperthyroidism and ophthalmopathy.

The sequences come from peripheral blood mononuclear cells (PBMCs), collected at new diagnosis, from a patient treated with antithyroid drugs. The receptor source for this set is a woman in her 30s with Graves disease.

Regarding this clonotype: A much bigger clone sits one base away, suggesting this may be a read error. The chain combines TRBV10-3 with TRBJ1-2; 7 nucleotides match TRBD1. The germline V gene encodes CDR1 ENHRY and CDR2 SYGVKD. The CDR3 is 14 residues long. In DNA, the CDR3 is TGTGCCATCAGTGAGGGGACAGCTAACCATGGCTACATCTTC. Translated, it gives CAISEGTANHGYIF.

This clonotype was detected only a few times. V gene TRBV19 combines with J gene TRBJ2-1; D unclear. This CDR3 has 13 amino acids. Trimming shortened V by 4 bases and J by 4 bases, and 8 bases separated the two germline ends. CDR1 and CDR2 (germline): LNHDA, SQIVND (reference sequence). The CDR3 protein is CASSSHEYNEQFF. CDR3 sequence (DNA): TGTGCCAGTAGTAGCCACGAGTACAATGAGCAGTTCTTC.

This clonotype was seen a few times. With a much larger clone just one base away, this may be a read error. V is TRBV18 and J is TRBJ1-2, with TRBD1 as a possible D gene (5 bases). Germline V lookup: CDR1 KGHSH, CDR2 LQKENI. The CDR3 sequence is 13 residues long. In DNA, the CDR3 is TGTGCCGGCTCACCAAGGACAAGCTCTGGCTACACCTTC. Its protein is CAGSPRTSSGYTF.

For this clonotype: With only one base between it and a far larger clone, this is likely a read error. Given the absence of the conserved phenylalanine or tryptophan at the CDR3 end, a read error is likely. J is TRBJ2-3 and V is TRBV2, with D perhaps TRBD1 (6 bases). The DNA matches TRBJ1-1 better at its end, which makes the J call doubtful. The length of the CDR3 is 15 residues. Looked up from germline, CDR1 is SNHLY and CDR2 is FYNNEI. The CDR3 coding sequence is TGTGCCAGCAGGCCCGAGACAGGATGGGACACTGAAGCTTTCCTT. This encodes CASRPETGWDTEAFL.

A word on this clonotype: The junction differs from germline at one of its ends, possibly a read error. J is TRBJ1-6 and V is TRBV20-1, with D perhaps TRBD1 (5 bases). This CDR3 contains 14 residues. Germline V gives CDR1 DFQATT, CDR2 SNEGSKA (reference sequence). For the CDR3, the DNA is TGCAGTGCCAGAGTGAGTGGACATAATTCACCCCCCCACTTT. Translating it yields CSARVSGHNSPPHF.

In this sample, this clonotype turned up many times. The gene calls are TRBV20-1 and TRBJ1-3, with D perhaps TRBD1 (6 bases). The CDR3 loop spans 11 amino acids. The germline V and J ends were trimmed by 6 bases and 8 bases, with 11 bases remaining between them. Germline CDR1 reads DFQATT; CDR2 reads SNEGSKA (reference sequence). DNA for the CDR3: TGCAGTGCAACTCAGGGGCACACCATATATTTT. Translated, it gives CSATQGHTIYF.